This record concerns one T cell receptor beta chain sequence. Antigen specificity is unknown. TCRdb's table, derived via immunoSEQ multiplex PCR, lists solely in-frame clones and lacks some. The sample has over 70,000 clones, approximately 87% seen once. The sample is drawn from a study of T cells in localized non-small cell lung cancer. Study outcomes and limitations: In adjacent lung appeared a median around 56 of the top 100 tumor clones. Longer overall survival associated with higher blood T cell density; shorter survival with higher adjacent-lung clonality.

The source is a male donor at least 60 years old with stage III squamous cell lung carcinoma. The sequencing used peripheral blood, collected before any cancer treatment.

The CDR3 nucleotides read TGCAGCGTTGAGGACAAGGGGCAGGGGGACATGAACACTGAAGCTTTCTTT. Translated, it gives CSVEDKGQGDMNTEAFF. This rearrangement joins TRBV29-1 to TRBJ1-1; 7 bases line up with TRBD1. The CDR3 totals 17 residues. The V segment lost 3 bases and the J segment 0 bases; nucleotides outside the gene matches: 13. CDR1 is SQVTM and CDR2 is ANQGSEA in the germline V gene.